This record covers a single T cell receptor beta chain. This record comes from a study of T cell changes during pregnancy in multiple sclerosis. Sequenced by immunoSEQ multiplex PCR; TCRdb stores in-frame clones only, minus some. Of around 33,000 clones in the sample, roughly 90% were seen once. The CDR3 runs 21 residues. The trim removed 5 bases at V and 2 bases at J, leaving 17 bases unmatched. Germline V gene data show CDR1 as SGHVS and CDR2 as FQNEAQ. The sequencing here drew on CD8+ T cells from peripheral blood mononuclear cells, taken before pregnancy. The sequence was obtained from a female donor with multiple sclerosis, enrolled in a pregnancy study. V and J are TRBV7-8 and TRBJ2-4; TRBD2 matches 14 bases. CDR3 bases: TGTGCCAGCAGCGCCCGACTAGCGGGAGGGCCAATTATCGAGTCCAAAAACATTCAGTACTTC. This sequence encodes CASSARLAGGPIIESKNIQYF.